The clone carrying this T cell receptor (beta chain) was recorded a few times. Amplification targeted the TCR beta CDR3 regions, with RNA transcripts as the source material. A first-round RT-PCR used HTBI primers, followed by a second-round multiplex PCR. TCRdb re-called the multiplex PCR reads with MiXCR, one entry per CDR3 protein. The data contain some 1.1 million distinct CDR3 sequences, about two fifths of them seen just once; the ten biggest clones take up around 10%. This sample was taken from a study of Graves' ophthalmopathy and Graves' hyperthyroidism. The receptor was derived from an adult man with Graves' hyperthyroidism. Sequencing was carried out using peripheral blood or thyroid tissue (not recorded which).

The CDR3 DNA reads as TGTGCCAGCAGCCGATCCCCTAGCGGGGGGAGCTCCGGGGAGCTGTTTTTT. Amino acid sequence: CASSRSPSGGSSGELFF. This chain links TRBV7-3 with TRBJ2-2; 11 positions match TRBD2. The CDR3 has 17 amino acids. V dropped 5 bases and J dropped 6; count of bases not matched to a gene: 11. CDR1 and CDR2 (germline): SGHTA, FQGTGA.